This T cell receptor (beta chain) is drawn from a study of blood T cell repertoires in COVID-19 (TCRdb year 2020). Background on the whole study: Samples covering the acute and convalescent phases of COVID-19 were provided by collaborators in the United States, Italy and Spain. The material from the prospective study consisted of cDNA or gDNA derived from T cells, B-cell-depleted T cells, or PBMCs. Subjects who had been exposed to COVID-19, were actively infected with it, or had recovered from it provided the deeply sampled blood TCRbeta repertoires that made up the dataset. The repertoires were released in a freely available public database intended as a resource for research on the immune response to SARS-CoV-2. The samples were drawn from the first 160 participants of the ongoing ImmuneRACE study and from more than 1,000 subjects provided by 6 global collaborators. A de-identified subject ID, COVID-19 status, age in years and sex were almost always included in the sample metadata. Where available, HLA class I and class II types were obtained from metadata supplied by the sample provider rather than from assay-based typing.

TCRbeta CDR3 regions were amplified from genomic DNA using the immunoSEQ Assay, a bias-controlled multiplex PCR. As for the authors' bioinformatics: The number of nucleated cells in each sample was estimated by amplification of reference gene primers within the assay. To quantify the absolute abundance of each unique TCRbeta CDR3 rearrangement, sequence reads were collapsed and filtered. For each sample, productive Simpson clonality was calculated as the square root of Simpson's diversity index across productive rearrangements. Entries here come from immuneACCESS through TCRdb and include only in-frame sequences with V and J called. Some clones fail to appear in such tables; in the studies checked, an unresolved V gene covers under half of the shortfall, and the cause of the remainder is unknown. Clone size and the V and J calls come from that table; the DNA yielded D and trimming. Recorded for this sample are a few hundred thousand clones; around 87% of them occurred a single time. The top ten constitute approximately 8.1% of the sample.

About this clone: The antigen it recognizes is unknown. No quality values exist for individual bases; no much larger clone is one base distant.

V sheds 4 bases and J sheds 5 bases, leaving 15 bases between their ends. The CDR3, from cysteine to phenylalanine, totals 15 residues. Only CDR3 DNA remains: 45 bases, in frame from the first base. The germline V gene supplies CDR1 SGHDT and CDR2 YYEEEE. Samples from volunteer blood donors who had recovered from COVID-19 were contributed by a second Seattle source. Collaborating institutions collected whole blood in K2EDTA tubes following their own protocols. For TCRbeta analysis, collaborators shipped samples in one of three forms: frozen whole blood, isolated PBMCs, or DNA extracted from either of those sample types. Overall results and qualifications from the work: How much clinical and demographic metadata was included differed by source and by participant, and the metadata was provided uncurated.

This chain is built from TRBV5-6 and TRBJ1-4, with a tentative D gene TRBD1 over 6 matching bases. Source material: peripheral blood. The receptor was isolated from a woman aged 50 to 60 who had recovered from COVID-19. This receptor has the CDR3 CASSLEKGENEKLFF. The bases read TGTGCCAGCAGCCTCGAGAAGGGGGAGAATGAAAAACTGTTTTTT.